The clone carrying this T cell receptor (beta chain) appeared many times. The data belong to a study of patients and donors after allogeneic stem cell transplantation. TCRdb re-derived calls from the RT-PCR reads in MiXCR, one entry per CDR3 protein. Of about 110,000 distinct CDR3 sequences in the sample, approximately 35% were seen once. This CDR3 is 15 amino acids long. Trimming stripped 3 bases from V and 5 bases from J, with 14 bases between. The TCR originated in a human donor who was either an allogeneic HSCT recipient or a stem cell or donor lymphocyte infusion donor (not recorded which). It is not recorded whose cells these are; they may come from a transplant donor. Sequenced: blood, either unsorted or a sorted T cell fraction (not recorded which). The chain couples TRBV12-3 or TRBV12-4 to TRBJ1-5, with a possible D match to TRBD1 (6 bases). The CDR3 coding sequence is TGTGCCAGCAGTTTTAGAGCGGGGGCAGATCAGCCCCAGCATTTT. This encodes CASSFRAGADQPQHF.